These T cell receptor beta chains were read from a single sample in a study of T cell repertoires in cytomegalovirus infection. In TCRdb, the reads were re-called with MiXCR into one record per CDR3 protein. This table holds 68,000 or so distinct CDR3 sequences, 20% to 25% found once. No antigen has been identified for these receptors. The sequencing sample was made of PBMCs, sequenced either directly or after in vitro stimulation (not recorded which). These receptors were collected from a human donor in good health (CMV status not recorded). Some clones in this sample may be carry-over from other donors' samples. CDR3s leave out the opening cysteine and the closing phenylalanine or tryptophan. Fields, in order: clone size, V gene, J gene, CDR3 protein. Some rows have no size entry. The others give once, few or many, or a class for an expanded clone.

many	TRBV7-2	TRBJ1-1	ASSLPGSTEAF
NA	TRBV7-8	TRBJ2-5	ASSLETQY
few	TRBV6-6	TRBJ1-1	ASSYGGTEAF
many	TRBV7-2	TRBJ2-1	ASSLGTGTYNEQF
few	TRBV5-4	TRBJ2-3	ASSWTTSGRGTDTQY
many	TRBV7-2	TRBJ2-1	ASSAYSGGSRLSYNEQF
NA	TRBV7-2	TRBJ2-5	ASRPTSGRMGETQY
NA	TRBV20-1	TRBJ1-5	SARDLGQGDQPQH
few	TRBV4-3	TRBJ1-2	ASSQDGRGRDGYT
once	TRBV12-3/TRBV12-4	TRBJ2-5	ASSQLAGRETQY
many	TRBV12-3/TRBV12-4	TRBJ2-2	ASTLRAVNTGELF
few	TRBV30	TRBJ2-3	AWNLLAGEGDTQY
NA	TRBV15	TRBJ2-1	ATSSFSLANNEQF
few	TRBV5-4	TRBJ2-2	ASSLGLAEAGELF
NA	TRBV6-5	TRBJ2-3	ASSDNGGTDTQY
NA	TRBV2	TRBJ2-1	ASSDIPSGNYNEQF
few	TRBV28	TRBJ2-5	ASTDMGGGETQY
few	TRBV27	TRBJ2-7	ASSLTSGRAYEQY
NA	TRBV7-2	TRBJ1-1	ASSLAIQGTEAF
few	TRBV12-5	TRBJ2-3	ASGWGGGTDTQY
NA	TRBV19	TRBJ2-1	ASSIRTSGGNEQF
many	TRBV19	TRBJ2-7	ASSPGASYEQY
NA	TRBV5-4	TRBJ2-3	ASSLGMATPTDTQY
few	TRBV20-1	TRBJ2-1	SARDNRGSDNEQF
NA	TRBV4-1	TRBJ2-1	ASSQEAGYNEQF
few	TRBV6-1	TRBJ1-1	ASSVIRGMNTEAF
NA	TRBV27	TRBJ2-1	ASRKTPNSYNEQF
NA	TRBV20-1	TRBJ1-1	SLPGQGGVPKAF
NA	TRBV28	TRBJ2-7	ASKGAADYEQY
NA	TRBV28	TRBJ2-5	ASRRGGGYQETQY
NA	TRBV4-2	TRBJ2-2	ASKTSGRDTGELF
few	TRBV11-2	TRBJ2-1	ASSFSGEQF
NA	TRBV12-3/TRBV12-4	TRBJ1-2	ASSDSTNSYGYT
NA	TRBV7-2	TRBJ2-1	ASSARDIEQF
NA	TRBV2	TRBJ2-2	ASSGPSGNTGELF
NA	TRBV7-6	TRBJ2-5	ASSAHYRKETQY
NA	TRBV5-5	TRBJ2-1	ASSLGLAVQNEQF
NA	TRBV12-5	TRBJ2-1	ASGSTMGGELRDEQF
NA	TRBV29-1	TRBJ2-3	SVQRGRTDTQY
NA	TRBV5-1	TRBJ2-3	ASSLEAGPTDTQY
NA	TRBV7-2	TRBJ2-5	ASSLDLSTQY
NA	TRBV6-5	TRBJ1-5	ASSYLGINQPQH
NA	TRBV7-9	TRBJ1-2	ASRGTGGDGYT
NA	TRBV7-3	TRBJ2-1	ASSPLSGEQF
NA	TRBV6-1	TRBJ1-1	ASSLWMTNTEAF
NA	TRBV7-2	TRBJ2-1	ASSSQVGAGGRNEQF
few	TRBV6-4	TRBJ2-5	ASSDSGLAGGETQY
NA	TRBV12-5	TRBJ2-4	ASSLGAFKNIQY
NA	TRBV19	TRBJ1-1	ARRDRVRNTEAF